This T cell receptor (beta chain) originates from a study of T cell clonotyping in hematopoietic cell transplantation. Documented time point: recipient sample about 28 days before transplant, after cytoreduction. Only in-frame clones appear in the TCRdb table, and some are missing; sequencing was by immunoSEQ multiplex PCR. The repertoire includes approximately 46,000 clones, 86% of them detected once, and 5.9% sits in the top ten. CDR3 size: 14 residues. Trimming removed 5 bases at V and 0 bases at J, with 10 bases between. The V gene's germline CDR1 is ENHRY and CDR2 SYGVKD. The receptor's source is a man aged 60 to 75 with biphenotypic leukemia. Some clones in this sample may be carry-over from other donors' samples. This specimen was peripheral blood mononuclear cells, taken before stem cell transplant. V and J are TRBV10-3 and TRBJ2-5; unclear D gene. The CDR3 here is CAISLTEYQETQYF. The CDR3 DNA reads as TGTGCCATCAGTCTGACCGAATACCAAGAGACCCAGTACTTC.